This TCR beta chain emerged from a study of response to subunit inactivated influenza vaccine. Study observations and caveats: It was the authors' suggestion that each seasonal influenza vaccination recruits few new T cells.

TCRdb passed the RT-PCR reads through MiXCR, listing each CDR3 protein once. The top ten clones hold 9.5% to 13% of a sample with 500,000 to 600,000 distinct CDR3 sequences, about 11% of them seen once. V lost 8 bases, J lost 12 bases, and 23 bases lay in between. The CDR3 is 13 amino acids. CDR1 and CDR2 from the germline V gene are SQVTM and ANQGSEA. This clonotype was seen more than once but under ten times. Its cognate antigen is unknown. The chain has TRBV29-1 and TRBJ2-1; D is ambiguous. The input for sequencing was PBMCs from blood, taken on the day of vaccination. This TCR was sampled from a man aged 45-65 years who received an inactivated influenza vaccine. The CDR3 sequence: CSSRVGTQVRQFF. CDR3 DNA sequence: TGCAGCTCCCGGGTCGGAACCCAGGTTAGGCAGTTCTTC.